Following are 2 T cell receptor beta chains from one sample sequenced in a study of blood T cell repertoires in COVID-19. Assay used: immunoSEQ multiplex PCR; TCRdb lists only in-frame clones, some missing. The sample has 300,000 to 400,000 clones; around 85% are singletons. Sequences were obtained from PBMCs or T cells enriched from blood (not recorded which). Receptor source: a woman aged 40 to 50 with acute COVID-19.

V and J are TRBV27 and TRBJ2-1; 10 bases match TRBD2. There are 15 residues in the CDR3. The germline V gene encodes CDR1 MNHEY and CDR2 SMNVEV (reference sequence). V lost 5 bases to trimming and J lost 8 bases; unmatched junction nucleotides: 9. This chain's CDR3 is CASSLSGRTRDEQFF. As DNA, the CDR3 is TGTGCCAGCAGTCTTAGCGGGAGGACTAGGGATGAGCAGTTCTTC.

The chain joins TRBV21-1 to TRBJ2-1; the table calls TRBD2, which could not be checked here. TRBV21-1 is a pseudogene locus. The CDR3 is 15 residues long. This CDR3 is CASSQTSGVYNEQFF. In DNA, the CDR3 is TGTGCCAGCAGTCAGACTAGCGGGGTCTACAATGAGCAGTTCTTC.